The rows below give T cell receptor beta chains drawn from one sample of a study of CXCR3-negative and CXCR3-positive naive CD8 T cells. TCRdb reanalyzed the 5' RACE reads and collapses them to one entry per CDR3 protein, without DNA. This sample's table has 8,000 to 8,500 distinct CDR3 sequences. The specimen was naive CXCR3- CD8+ T cells from blood. The source is a human donor in good health. Some clones in this sample may be carry-over from other donors' samples. CDR3s include the opening cysteine and the closing phenylalanine or tryptophan. Each record gives: V gene, clone size, J gene, CDR3 protein. Rows may omit the clone size; those that give it use once, few, many or a size class.

V gene: TRBV29-1
clone size: NA
J gene: TRBJ2-5
CDR3 protein: CSVVRASGIETQYF

V gene: TRBV6-5
clone size: NA
J gene: TRBJ1-5
CDR3 protein: CASSYTTGVQPQHF

V gene: TRBV19
clone size: NA
J gene: TRBJ1-1
CDR3 protein: CASSPSYMDTEAFF

V gene: TRBV5-1
clone size: medium-sized
J gene: TRBJ2-1
CDR3 protein: CASSPNPREGNEQFF

V gene: TRBV5-1
clone size: medium-sized
J gene: TRBJ2-3
CDR3 protein: CASSFDYNTSTDTQYF

V gene: TRBV29-1
clone size: medium-sized
J gene: TRBJ2-3
CDR3 protein: CSVEDRLAGVATDTQYF

V gene: TRBV12-5
clone size: NA
J gene: TRBJ2-3
CDR3 protein: CASGLEDTQYF

V gene: TRBV29-1
clone size: NA
J gene: TRBJ1-5
CDR3 protein: CSVMGFDQPQHF

V gene: TRBV29-1
clone size: medium-sized
J gene: TRBJ2-7
CDR3 protein: CSVGLAGVYEQYF

V gene: TRBV5-1
clone size: NA
J gene: TRBJ2-7
CDR3 protein: CASSPGQGADEQYF

V gene: TRBV12-3/TRBV12-4
clone size: medium-sized
J gene: TRBJ1-2
CDR3 protein: CASSLPQFSSSF

V gene: TRBV5-1
clone size: NA
J gene: TRBJ2-7
CDR3 protein: CASSGTSGELSYEQYF

V gene: TRBV4-1
clone size: medium-sized
J gene: TRBJ2-1
CDR3 protein: CASSQVERAYNEQFF

V gene: TRBV12-3/TRBV12-4
clone size: NA
J gene: TRBJ2-5
CDR3 protein: CASSSFLRVEETQYF

V gene: TRBV11-2
clone size: medium-sized
J gene: TRBJ2-1
CDR3 protein: CASSLTSFSSYNEQFF

V gene: TRBV2
clone size: NA
J gene: TRBJ2-5
CDR3 protein: CASSETWTGSETQYF